Each of the 30 T cell receptor beta chains below was sequenced from the same sample in a study of identical twins. TCRdb independently ran MiXCR on the 5' RACE reads; one entry per CDR3 protein. The sample lists fewer than 550,000 distinct CDR3 sequences; around 15% were seen once. These sequences were also reported in another study, on yellow fever vaccine responses in identical twins.

The specimen sequenced was CD4+ T cells sorted from blood. These receptors all come from a woman aged 18-35 years in good health.

This chain links TRBV6-5 with TRBJ2-1; 10 bases align to TRBD2. The CDR3 extends over 15 amino acids. Germline V lookup: CDR1 MNHEY, CDR2 SVGAGI. The junction had 7 bases not matched to a gene; V was cut back by 5 bases and J by 6 bases. The CDR3 DNA reads TGTGCCAGCAGTAACCTAGCGGGAGTGGGCAATGAGCAGTTCTTC. Encoded protein: CASSNLAGVGNEQFF.

The chain recombines TRBV20-1 with TRBJ2-3; D may be TRBD2 (6 bases). The CDR3 sequence is 15 residues long. Trimming cost V 6 bases and J 5 bases, with 21 bases left between them. CDR1 is DFQATT and CDR2 is SNEGSKA in the germline V gene (reference sequence). This CDR3 reads CSAPIPEGVGDTQYF. CDR3 coding DNA: TGCAGTGCCCCCATACCGGAGGGAGTTGGAGATACGCAGTATTTT.

This clonotype turned up a few times. The gene calls are TRBV28 and TRBJ2-2; 7 bases are shared with TRBD1. The CDR3 runs 17 residues. Germline CDR1 and CDR2: MDHEN and SYDVKM. Trimming at V came to 3 bases and at J to 0 bases, leaving 7 bases not matched to a gene. CDR3 DNA sequence: TGTGCCAGCAGTTTCCCCGTCGGGACAGCGAACACCGGGGAGCTGTTTTTT. Encoded protein: CASSFPVGTANTGELFF.

The chain uses TRBV20-1 and TRBJ2-7; D unclear. The CDR3 sequence is 11 residues long. Trimming removed 2 bases from V and 6 bases from J, with 8 bases in between. In germline, CDR1 is DFQATT, CDR2 SNEGSKA (reference sequence). CDR3 nucleotide sequence: TGCAGTGCTAGAACATCGGTCGAGCAGTACTTC. This gives the protein CSARTSVEQYF.

A few counts support this clonotype. The chain has TRBV6-2 or TRBV6-3 and TRBJ2-7; D is possibly TRBD1 (6 bases). This CDR3 comprises 15 residues. Deletions cut 6 bases from V and 2 bases from J, with 17 bases between. The germline CDR1 and CDR2 sequences are MNHEY and SVGEGT. CDR3 DNA sequence: TGTGCCAGCAGAGTCCGACAGGTCGGCACCTACGAGCAGTACTTC. Its translation: CASRVRQVGTYEQYF.

This chain links TRBV6-1 with TRBJ1-2, with D maybe TRBD1 (5 bases). The CDR3 runs to 17 residues. The V end was cut by 1 base, the J end by 2 bases, with 17 bases between. The germline V gene has CDR1 MNHNS and CDR2 SASEGT. CDR3 DNA sequence: TGTGCCAGCAGTGAAGATCGTAGGGGCGTCCTAAACTATGGCTACACCTTC. Its protein product is CASSEDRRGVLNYGYTF.

The J gene is TRBJ2-4, the V gene TRBV4-3; tentatively, D is TRBD2 (5 bases). Germline CDR1 is LGHNA and CDR2 is YSLEER. CDR3 length: 13 amino acids. Trimming took off 4 bases at V and 5 bases at J, with 9 bases between the two ends. The chain's CDR3 is CASSRNGENIQYF. In DNA, the CDR3 is TGCGCCAGCAGCCGAAACGGGGAAAACATTCAGTACTTC.

This clonotype was counted at least ten times. V gene TRBV5-1 combines with J gene TRBJ2-7; 10 nucleotides align to TRBD2. Germline loops: CDR1 SGHRS, CDR2 YFSETQ. With 0 bases clipped from V and 4 bases from J, the junction kept 7 bases outside the gene matches. The CDR3 is 16 amino acids. The CDR3 spells CASSLGSLAGAYEQYF. CDR3 nucleotides: TGCGCCAGCAGCTTGGGATCGCTAGCGGGAGCTTACGAGCAGTACTTC.

This chain joins TRBV12-3 or TRBV12-4 and TRBJ2-7, with 9 nucleotides matching TRBD1. The CDR3 covers 15 residues. Unmatched junction bases numbered 13, after V lost 7 bases and J lost 6 bases. CDR3 in amino acids: CASILTGQGMGEQYF. In DNA, the CDR3 is TGTGCCAGCATTCTAACGGGACAGGGTATGGGCGAGCAGTACTTC.

This clonotype occurred a few times. The CDR3 loop is CASSLAGQGEETQYF. In DNA, the CDR3 is TGTGCCAGCAGCTTAGCCGGACAGGGCGAAGAGACCCAGTACTTC. The V gene is TRBV7-2, the J gene TRBJ2-5, with TRBD1 matching 8 bases. This CDR3 region has 15 residues. J was trimmed by 3 bases and V by 0 bases; bases with no gene match: 3. Germline CDR1 reads SGHTA; CDR2 reads FQGNSA.

The V gene is TRBV29-1, the J gene TRBJ2-1; 13 bases agree with TRBD2. This CDR3 has 16 residues. Trimming at V came to 0 bases and at J to 6 bases, leaving 5 bases not matched to a gene. Germline values: CDR1 SQVTM, CDR2 ANQGSEA. The CDR3 DNA reads as TGCAGCGTTGAAGATCGGGGACTAGCGGGGACCAATGAGCAGTTCTTC. The encoded protein is CSVEDRGLAGTNEQFF.

This chain links TRBV12-3 or TRBV12-4 with TRBJ1-4, with 7 bases lining up with TRBD1. Losses at the gene ends were 5 bases for V and 10 bases for J; bases not matched to a gene: 1. The CDR3 has 11 residues. In nucleotides, the CDR3 is TGTGCCAGCAGTCCAGGGGGAAAACTGTTTTTT. Translation: CASSPGGKLFF.

This clonotype has at least ten counts. The chain uses TRBV29-1 and TRBJ1-2, with TRBD1 identical over 9 bases. The germline V gene has CDR1 SQVTM and CDR2 ANQGSEA. J was trimmed by 7 bases and V by 5 bases; bases with no gene match: 8. The CDR3 sequence is 13 residues long. As DNA, the CDR3 is TGCAGCGTTCCTCAGGGACAGGGAGGTGGCTACACCTTC. Its translation is CSVPQGQGGGYTF.

This clonotype was recorded many times. The rearrangement links TRBV29-1 to TRBJ1-3; the match to TRBD1 covers 8 bases. The CDR3 sequence is 14 residues long. V gave up 6 bases and J gave up 4 bases; unmatched junction bases: 8. Germline CDR1 and CDR2: SQVTM and ANQGSEA. The CDR3 sequence: CSVYRQGTGNTIYF. The CDR3 bases are TGCAGCGTCTATCGACAGGGGACGGGAAACACCATATATTTT. Combining the CDR3 with reference TRBV29-1 and TRBJ1-3 gives the whole variable domain SAVISQKPSRDICQRGTSLTIQCQVDSQVTMMFWYRQQPGQSLTLIATANQGSEATYESGFVIDKFPISRPNLTFSTLTVSNMSPEDSSIYLCSVYRQGTGNTIYFGEGSWLTVV.

The CDR3 sequence: CASSFLKQGEAFF. Written as DNA, the CDR3 is TGTGCCAGCAGTTTTCTGAAACAGGGTGAAGCTTTCTTT. J is TRBJ1-1 and V is TRBV12-3 or TRBV12-4; TRBD1 might be the D (6 bases). Between the trimmed V and J ends, which lost 3 bases and 7 bases, there was a span of 12 bases. This CDR3 has 13 amino acids.

This chain uses TRBV20-1 with TRBJ2-5, with D unclear. Germline lookup yields CDR1 DFQATT and CDR2 SNEGSKA (reference sequence). The CDR3 is 15 amino acids. V dropped 0 bases and J dropped 2 bases, with 13 bases sitting between them. CDR3 in amino acids: CSARDRVGIQETQYF. CDR3 sequence (DNA): TGCAGTGCTAGAGATCGAGTGGGAATTCAAGAGACCCAGTACTTC.

This clonotype appeared a few times. The chain combines TRBV9 with TRBJ2-3; D gene unclear. This CDR3 spans 14 amino acids. V lost 3 bases and J 2 bases, leaving 10 bases between the germline ends. Per the germline V gene, CDR1 is SGDLS and CDR2 is YYNGEE. In DNA form, the CDR3 reads TGTGCCAGCAGCGAGAGACGGCCCACAGATACGCAGTATTTT. Amino acids: CASSERRPTDTQYF.

Ten or more counts support this clonotype. J is TRBJ2-7 and V is TRBV6-5; D might be TRBD1 (7 bases). V dropped 2 bases and J dropped 2 bases, with 10 bases sitting between them. The length of the CDR3 is 14 residues. CDR1 and CDR2 (germline): MNHEY, SVGAGI. The CDR3 here is CASSYQGGTYEQYF. For the CDR3, the DNA is TGTGCCAGCAGTTACCAGGGGGGTACCTACGAGCAGTACTTC.

This sequence joins TRBV4-1 and TRBJ2-6, with 8 nucleotides matching TRBD1. Germline CDR1 is MGHRA and CDR2 is YSYEKL. J gave up 1 base and V 2 bases, and 10 bases lay outside the gene matches. The CDR3 is made up of 19 amino acids. The CDR3 reads CASSQPISGGASGANVLTF. The CDR3 coding sequence is TGCGCCAGCAGCCAACCCATTTCAGGGGGCGCGTCTGGGGCCAACGTCCTGACTTTC.

V is TRBV29-1 and J is TRBJ2-1, with 7 positions matching TRBD1. This CDR3 is 13 amino acids long. V shed 7 bases, J shed 4 bases, and the junction held 7 bases outside the gene matches. Germline CDR1 reads SQVTM; CDR2 reads ANQGSEA. The CDR3 protein is CSAPGQRYNEQFF. The CDR3 coding sequence is TGCAGCGCTCCGGGACAGAGATACAATGAGCAGTTCTTC.

This clonotype was observed a handful of times. CDR3 DNA sequence: TGCGCCAGCAGCTTGGGGACGGGACCGTTCGGTCCGTTTTTT. It yields the protein CASSLGTGPFGPFF. The V and J genes are TRBV5-1 and TRBJ2-2, with D possibly being TRBD1 or TRBD2 (5 bases each). The length of the CDR3 is 14 residues. Germline CDR1 reads SGHRS; CDR2 reads YFSETQ. Trimming took off 0 bases at V and 16 bases at J, with 19 bases between the two ends.

This clonotype was detected a few times. The rearrangement links TRBV11-2 to TRBJ2-3; 7 nucleotides align to TRBD1. With V trimmed by 5 bases and J by 11 bases, 7 bases remained unmatched. This CDR3 is 12 amino acids long. Germline loops: CDR1 SGHAT, CDR2 FQNNGV. In nucleotides, the CDR3 is TGTGCCAGCAGCACCACAGGGGTGGTGCAGTATTTT. Encoded protein: CASSTTGVVQYF.

This clonotype has just a few counts. V and J are TRBV5-1 and TRBJ2-1, with 9 nucleotides matching TRBD1. J lost 8 bases, V lost 3 bases, and 9 bases had no gene match. This CDR3 region has 15 residues. Germline-derived CDR1 and CDR2 are SGHRS and YFSETQ. The CDR3 spells CASSSGQGKGDEQFF. The CDR3 DNA sequence: TGCGCCAGCAGCTCAGGACAGGGGAAAGGGGATGAGCAGTTCTTC.

This clonotype turned up a few times. The V call is TRBV3-1, the J call TRBJ2-3, with 10 bases matching TRBD1. CDR1 LGHDT and CDR2 YNNKEL come from the germline V gene (reference sequence). The CDR3 length is 15 residues. Trimming removed 6 bases from V and 4 bases from J; junction bases left unmatched: 7. The DNA for the CDR3 is TGTGCCAGCAGAGCCGGGACAGGGGCCGCAGATACGCAGTATTTT. Translated: CASRAGTGAADTQYF.

This clonotype has a handful of counts. The CDR3 DNA reads TGTGCCAGCAGCCGTCGACAGGGAAATTCACCCCTCCACTTT. Its translation is CASSRRQGNSPLHF. The rearrangement uses TRBV12-3 or TRBV12-4 and TRBJ1-6; 7 nucleotides agree with TRBD1. The V gene end was trimmed by 6 bases and the J gene end by 7 bases; junction bases not matched to a gene: 6. The CDR3 contains 14 residues.

This clonotype was counted between two and nine times. The rearrangement uses TRBV19 and TRBJ2-5; maybe TRBD2 (6 bases). The V end was cut by 4 bases, the J end by 4 bases, with 19 bases between. Germline-derived CDR1 and CDR2 are LNHDA and SQIVND (reference sequence). The CDR3 is made up of 16 amino acids. This CDR3 reads CASSTPGGPPRETQYF. CDR3 coding DNA: TGTGCCAGTAGTACCCCCGGGGGACCCCCGAGAGAGACCCAGTACTTC.

The chain links TRBV13 to TRBJ2-3, with unresolved D. The V gene's germline CDR1 is PRHDT and CDR2 FYEKMQ (reference sequence). The CDR3 extends over 16 amino acids. V was shortened by 6 bases and J by 2 bases, with 18 bases between the two germline ends. CDR3 in amino acids: CASRPVSGVYTDTQYF. The CDR3 nucleotides are TGTGCCAGCAGGCCCGTGTCGGGTGTGTACACAGATACGCAGTATTTT.

The table lists this clonotype with a few counts. The J gene is TRBJ2-2, the V gene TRBV24-1; 15 positions match TRBD2. The length of the CDR3 is 18 residues. The V segment lost 2 bases and the J segment 2 bases; nucleotides outside the gene matches: 2. Germline V CDR1 and CDR2: KGHDR, SFDVKD. CDR3 nucleotide sequence: TGTGCCACCAGTGATTGGGGACTAGCGGGGGGAAACACCGGGGAGCTGTTTTTT. Encoded protein: CATSDWGLAGGNTGELFF.

This clonotype was detected only a few times. The V and J genes are TRBV9 and TRBJ2-7; D is possibly TRBD2 (7 bases). CDR1 and CDR2 from the germline V gene are SGDLS and YYNGEE. CDR3 size: 16 residues. The germline V and J ends were trimmed by 3 bases and 4 bases, with 20 bases remaining between them. The CDR3 here is CASSARQVGGKYEQYF. Written as DNA, the CDR3 is TGTGCCAGCAGCGCGAGACAGGTGGGAGGGAAGTACGAGCAGTACTTC.

CDR3: CASSVYFGQGRTEAFF. CDR3 nucleotide sequence: TGTGCCAGTAGTGTGTATTTCGGACAGGGGCGCACTGAAGCTTTCTTT. The rearrangement links TRBV19 to TRBJ1-1, with TRBD1 identical over 9 bases. The CDR3 spans 16 residues. The germline CDR1 and CDR2 sequences are LNHDA and SQIVND (reference sequence). V lost 5 bases to trimming and J lost 4 bases; unmatched junction nucleotides: 11.